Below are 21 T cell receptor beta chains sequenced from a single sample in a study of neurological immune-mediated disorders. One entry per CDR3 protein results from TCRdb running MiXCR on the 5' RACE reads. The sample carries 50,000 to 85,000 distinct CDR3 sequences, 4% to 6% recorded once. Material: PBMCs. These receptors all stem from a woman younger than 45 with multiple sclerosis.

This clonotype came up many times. The chain's CDR3 is CASSQGLGTNIQYF. CDR3 sequence (DNA): TGTGCCAGCAGCCAAGGTTTGGGGACAAACATTCAGTACTTC. The chain is built from TRBV3-1 and TRBJ2-4, with D perhaps assigned TRBD1 or TRBD2 (5 bases each). Trimming took off 1 base at V and 6 bases at J, with 10 bases between the two ends. This CDR3 is 14 amino acids long. Germline V gene sequence: CDR1 LGHDT, CDR2 YNNKEL (reference sequence).

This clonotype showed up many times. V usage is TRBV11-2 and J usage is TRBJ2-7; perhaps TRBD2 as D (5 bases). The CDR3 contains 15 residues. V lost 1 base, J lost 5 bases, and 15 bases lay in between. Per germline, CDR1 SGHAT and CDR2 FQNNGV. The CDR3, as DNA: TGTGCCAGCAGCTTAGTGCTGGTCGGGAAACACGAGCAGTACTTC. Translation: CASSLVLVGKHEQYF.

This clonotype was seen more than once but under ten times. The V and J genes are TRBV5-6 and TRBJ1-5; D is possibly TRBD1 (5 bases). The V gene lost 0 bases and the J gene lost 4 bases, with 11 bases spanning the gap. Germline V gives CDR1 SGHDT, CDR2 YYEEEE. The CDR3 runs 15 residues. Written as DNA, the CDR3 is TGTGCCAGCAGCTTGGGCGGCAGGGAGAATCAGCCCCAGCATTTT. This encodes CASSLGGRENQPQHF.

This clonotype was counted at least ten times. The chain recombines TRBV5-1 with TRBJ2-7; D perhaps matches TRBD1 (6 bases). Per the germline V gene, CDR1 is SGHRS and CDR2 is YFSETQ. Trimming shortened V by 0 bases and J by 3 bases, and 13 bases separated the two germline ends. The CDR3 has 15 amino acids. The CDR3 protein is CASSLVQGSLYEQYF. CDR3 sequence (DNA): TGCGCCAGCAGCTTGGTTCAGGGGAGTCTCTACGAGCAGTACTTC.

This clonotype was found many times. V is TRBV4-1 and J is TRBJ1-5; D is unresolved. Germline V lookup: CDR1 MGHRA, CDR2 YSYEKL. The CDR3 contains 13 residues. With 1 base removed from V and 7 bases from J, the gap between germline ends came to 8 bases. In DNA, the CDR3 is TGCGCCAGCAGCCAAGCCCACAAGCAGCCCCAGCATTTT. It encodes CASSQAHKQPQHF.

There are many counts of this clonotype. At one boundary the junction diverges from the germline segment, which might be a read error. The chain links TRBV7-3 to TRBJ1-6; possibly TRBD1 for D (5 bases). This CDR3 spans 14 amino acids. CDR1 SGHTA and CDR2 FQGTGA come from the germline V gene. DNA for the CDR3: TGTGCCAGCAGCTTGGGGACGTTGGATTCACCCCTCAACTTT. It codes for CASSLGTLDSPLNF.

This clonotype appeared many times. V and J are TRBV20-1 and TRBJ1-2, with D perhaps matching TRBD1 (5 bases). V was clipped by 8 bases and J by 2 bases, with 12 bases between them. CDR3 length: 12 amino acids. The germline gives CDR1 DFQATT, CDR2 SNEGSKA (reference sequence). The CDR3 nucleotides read TGCAGTACGCCGGGGGACAACTATGGCTACACCTTC. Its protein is CSTPGDNYGYTF.

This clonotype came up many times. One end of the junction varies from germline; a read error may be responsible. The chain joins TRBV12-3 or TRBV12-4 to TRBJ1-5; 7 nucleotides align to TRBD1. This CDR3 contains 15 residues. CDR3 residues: CASSNQQGSNQPQNF. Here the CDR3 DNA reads TGTGCCAGCAGTAATCAACAGGGGTCGAATCAGCCCCAGAATTTT.

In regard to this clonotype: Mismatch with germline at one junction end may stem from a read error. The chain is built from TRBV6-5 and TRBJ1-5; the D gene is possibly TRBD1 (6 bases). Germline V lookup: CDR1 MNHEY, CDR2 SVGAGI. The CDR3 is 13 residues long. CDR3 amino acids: CASRQEGNQPQNF. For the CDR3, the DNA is TGTGCCAGCCGACAGGAGGGTAATCAGCCCCAGAATTTT.

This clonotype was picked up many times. CDR3 in DNA: TGTGCCAGTGATCATGGAGGGCTCAGGGGGAGGTCTGGGGCCAACGTCCTGACTTTC. This translates into CASDHGGLRGRSGANVLTF. The J gene is TRBJ2-6, the V gene TRBV2; a weak D match, TRBD1 (7 bases). Trimming stripped 9 bases from V and 1 base from J, with 25 bases between. From germline, CDR1 is SNHLY and CDR2 FYNNEI. This CDR3 is 19 amino acids long. Drawing the rest from reference TRBV2 and TRBJ2-6, the complete variable domain is EPEVTQTPSHQVTQMGQEVILRCVPISNHLYFYWYRQILGQKVEFLVSFYNNEISEKSEIFDDQFSVERPDGSNFTLKIRSTKLEDSAMYFCASDHGGLRGRSGANVLTFGAGSRLTVL.

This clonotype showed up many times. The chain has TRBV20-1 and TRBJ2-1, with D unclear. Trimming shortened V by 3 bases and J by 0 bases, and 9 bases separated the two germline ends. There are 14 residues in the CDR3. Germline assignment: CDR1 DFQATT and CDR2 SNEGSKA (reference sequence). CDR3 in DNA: TGCAGTGCTAGGCTGCAGGTCTCCTACAATGAGCAGTTCTTC. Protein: CSARLQVSYNEQFF.

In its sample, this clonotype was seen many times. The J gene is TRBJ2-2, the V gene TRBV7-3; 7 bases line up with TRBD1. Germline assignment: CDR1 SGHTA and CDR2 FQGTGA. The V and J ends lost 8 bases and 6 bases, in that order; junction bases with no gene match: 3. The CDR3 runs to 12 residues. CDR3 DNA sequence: TGTGCCAGCTCAACAGGGGCCGGGGAGCTGTTTTTT. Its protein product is CASSTGAGELFF.

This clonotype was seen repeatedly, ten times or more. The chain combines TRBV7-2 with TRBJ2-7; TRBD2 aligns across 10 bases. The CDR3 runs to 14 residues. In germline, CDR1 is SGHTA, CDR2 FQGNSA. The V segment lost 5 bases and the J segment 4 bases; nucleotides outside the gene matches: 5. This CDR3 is CASSRSGGVYEQYF. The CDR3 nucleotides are TGTGCCAGCAGCCGGAGCGGGGGGGTTTACGAGCAGTACTTC.

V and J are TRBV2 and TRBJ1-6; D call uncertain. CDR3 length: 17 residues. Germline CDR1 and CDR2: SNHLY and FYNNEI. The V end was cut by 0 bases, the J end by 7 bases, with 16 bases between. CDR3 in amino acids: CASSEATGPVKNSPLHF. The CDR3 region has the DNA TGTGCCAGCAGTGAAGCGACCGGGCCGGTGAAGAATTCACCCCTCCACTTT. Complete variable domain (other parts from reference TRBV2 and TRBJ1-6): EPEVTQTPSHQVTQMGQEVILRCVPISNHLYFYWYRQILGQKVEFLVSFYNNEISEKSEIFDDQFSVERPDGSNFTLKIRSTKLEDSAMYFCASSEATGPVKNSPLHFGNGTRLTVT.

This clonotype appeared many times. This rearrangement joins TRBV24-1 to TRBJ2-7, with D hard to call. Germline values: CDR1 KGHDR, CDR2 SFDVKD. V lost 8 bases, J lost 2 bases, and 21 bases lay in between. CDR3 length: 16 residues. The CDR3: CATIRWHLDGPYEQYF. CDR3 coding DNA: TGTGCCACCATTAGGTGGCACCTCGATGGGCCCTACGAGCAGTACTTC.

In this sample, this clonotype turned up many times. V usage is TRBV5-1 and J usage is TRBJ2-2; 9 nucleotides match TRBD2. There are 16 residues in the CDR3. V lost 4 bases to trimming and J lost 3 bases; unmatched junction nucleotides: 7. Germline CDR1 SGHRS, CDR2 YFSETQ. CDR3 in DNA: TGCGCCAGCAGCCCCTTAGCGGGGGCTTACACCGGGGAGCTGTTTTTT. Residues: CASSPLAGAYTGELFF.

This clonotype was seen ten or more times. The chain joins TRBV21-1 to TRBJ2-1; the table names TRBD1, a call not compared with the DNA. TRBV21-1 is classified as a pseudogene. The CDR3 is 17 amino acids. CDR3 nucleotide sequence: TGTGCCAGCAGCAAAGAATTGGACAGGGGGGTATACAATGAGCAGTTCTTC. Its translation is CASSKELDRGVYNEQFF.

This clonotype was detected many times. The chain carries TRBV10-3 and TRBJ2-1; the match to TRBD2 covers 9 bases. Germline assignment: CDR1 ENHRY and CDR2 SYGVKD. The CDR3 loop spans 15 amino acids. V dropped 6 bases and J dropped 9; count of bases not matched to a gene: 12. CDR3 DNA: TGTGCCATCAGGACAGGAGGCGGGGGGGACGGTGAGCAGTTCTTC. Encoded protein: CAIRTGGGGDGEQFF.

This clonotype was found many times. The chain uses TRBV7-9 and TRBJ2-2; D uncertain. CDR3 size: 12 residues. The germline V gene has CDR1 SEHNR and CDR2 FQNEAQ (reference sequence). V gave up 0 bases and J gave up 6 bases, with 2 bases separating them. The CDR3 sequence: CASSLASGELFF. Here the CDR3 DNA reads TGTGCCAGCAGCTTAGCGTCCGGGGAGCTGTTTTTT.

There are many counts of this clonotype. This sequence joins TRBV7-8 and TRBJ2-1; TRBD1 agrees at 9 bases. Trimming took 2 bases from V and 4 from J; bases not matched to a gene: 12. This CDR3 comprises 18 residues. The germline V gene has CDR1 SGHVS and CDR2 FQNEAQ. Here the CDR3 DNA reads TGTGCCAGCAGCTTATGGGGGAATCGGGACAGGGCATACAATGAGCAGTTCTTC. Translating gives CASSLWGNRDRAYNEQFF.

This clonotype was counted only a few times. The CDR3 is CSASGGPYYNEQFF. The CDR3 bases are TGCAGTGCTAGCGGGGGGCCCTACTACAATGAGCAGTTCTTC. J is TRBJ2-1 and V is TRBV20-1, with D perhaps matching TRBD2 (7 bases). From germline, CDR1 is DFQATT and CDR2 SNEGSKA (reference sequence). V was clipped by 3 bases and J by 3 bases, with 12 bases between them. There are 14 residues in the CDR3.